This passage covers 12 T cell receptor beta chains from one sample sequenced in a study of T cells in localized non-small cell lung cancer. Measured with immunoSEQ multiplex PCR; TCRdb has only the in-frame clones, and not every one. The sample yields about 91,000 clones, roughly 90% seen once. This sample comprised peripheral blood, obtained before any cancer treatment. These TCRs come from a man between 40 and 70 years old with stage I squamous cell lung carcinoma.

V gene TRBV6-5 combines with J gene TRBJ2-5; the D gene could be TRBD1 or TRBD2 (5 bases each). The germline V gene has CDR1 MNHEY and CDR2 SVGAGI. CDR3 length: 13 residues. Between the trimmed V and J ends, which lost 6 bases and 7 bases, there was a span of 15 bases. The CDR3 region is CASRARGGGTQYF. Here the CDR3 DNA reads TGTGCCAGCAGGGCGAGGGGTGGAGGGACCCAGTACTTC.

The chain links TRBV7-9 to TRBJ1-3, with TRBD1 identical over 8 bases. The length of the CDR3 is 17 residues. CDR1 and CDR2 (germline): SEHNR, FQNEAQ (reference sequence). The J segment lost 0 bases and the V segment lost 6 bases, leaving 10 bases of the junction unmatched. DNA for the CDR3: TGTGCCAGCAGAAAACCACAGGGGGACTACTCTGGAAACACCATATATTTT. This codes for CASRKPQGDYSGNTIYF.

This chain links TRBV14 with TRBJ1-6; the D gene is possibly TRBD1 (5 bases). The V end was cut by 5 bases, the J end by 8 bases, with 13 bases between. Germline CDR1 and CDR2: SGHDN and FVKESK. The CDR3 spans 14 residues. In nucleotides, the CDR3 is TGTGCCAGCAGCACCCGGGACGGCTATTCACCCCTCCACTTT. Residues: CASSTRDGYSPLHF.

This sequence joins TRBV2 and TRBJ2-2; D possibly corresponds to TRBD1 (5 bases). This CDR3 comprises 14 residues. With 4 bases removed from V and 1 base from J, the gap between germline ends came to 7 bases. The germline gives CDR1 SNHLY, CDR2 FYNNEI. The chain's CDR3 is CASSVGQNTGELFF. DNA of the CDR3: TGTGCCAGCAGTGTCGGACAGAACACCGGGGAGCTGTTTTTT.

Written as DNA, the CDR3 is TGTGCCAGTAGTATAGGTACAGCCCCTCATGGCTACACCTTC. Protein sequence: CASSIGTAPHGYTF. The chain has TRBV19 and TRBJ1-2, with unresolved D. The V gene lost 1 base and the J gene lost 6 bases, with 12 bases spanning the gap. The V gene's germline CDR1 is LNHDA and CDR2 SQIVND (reference sequence). The CDR3 is 14 residues long. Combining the CDR3 with reference TRBV19 and TRBJ1-2 gives the whole variable domain DGGITQSPKYLFRKEGQNVTLSCEQNLNHDAMYWYRQDPGQGLRLIYYSQIVNDFQKGDIAEGYSVSREKKESFPLTVTSAQKNPTAFYLCASSIGTAPHGYTFGSGTRLTVV.

The chain uses TRBV6-5 and TRBJ1-5, with D unresolved. Germline V CDR1 and CDR2: MNHEY, SVGAGI. The V and J ends lost 0 bases and 5 bases respectively, with 5 bases between them. This CDR3 is 13 amino acids long. The CDR3 nucleotides are TGTGCCAGCAGTTACTCCCTTGATCAGCCCCAGCATTTT. It codes for CASSYSLDQPQHF.

The CDR3 region is CASSQLAGGPNEQFF. CDR3 in DNA: TGCGCCAGCAGCCAACTAGCGGGGGGGCCGAATGAGCAGTTCTTC. This rearrangement joins TRBV5-1 to TRBJ2-1; 13 bases fit TRBD2. Per the germline V gene, CDR1 is SGHRS and CDR2 is YFSETQ. This CDR3 spans 15 amino acids. The J segment lost 7 bases and the V segment lost 4 bases, leaving 5 bases of the junction unmatched.

The chain employs TRBV5-1 and TRBJ2-1; 13 nucleotides line up with TRBD2. The CDR3 covers 17 residues. Germline V gene data show CDR1 as SGHRS and CDR2 as YFSETQ. The V segment lost 1 base and the J segment 7 bases; nucleotides outside the gene matches: 8. The CDR3 reads CASSLHLTSGGANEQFF. The CDR3, as DNA: TGCGCCAGCAGCTTGCACCTAACTAGCGGGGGGGCGAATGAGCAGTTCTTC.

The chain uses TRBV30 and TRBJ1-1, with a possible D match to TRBD1 (5 bases). Trimming took off 2 bases at V and 5 bases at J, with 15 bases between the two ends. The CDR3 is made up of 14 amino acids. From germline, CDR1 is GTSNPN and CDR2 SVGIG (reference sequence). CDR3 bases: TGTGCCTGGAGTTCCCGGGGGGGGAAAACTGAAGCTTTCTTT. Translation gives CAWSSRGGKTEAFF.

The gene calls are TRBV5-1 and TRBJ2-5, with D maybe TRBD1 (5 bases). The V and J ends lost 2 bases and 1 base respectively, with 9 bases between them. Germline V lookup: CDR1 SGHRS, CDR2 YFSETQ. CDR3 size: 14 residues. For the CDR3, the DNA is TGCGCCAGCAGCTTCGACAGTGGCCAAGAGACCCAGTACTTC. This codes for CASSFDSGQETQYF.

This sequence joins TRBV5-4 and TRBJ1-3; D remains unclear. The V end was cut by 4 bases, the J end by 0 bases, with 14 bases between. This CDR3 has 16 amino acids. The germline V gene encodes CDR1 SGHNT and CDR2 YYREEE (reference sequence). The CDR3 region is CASSAGGVFSGNTIYF. In DNA form, the CDR3 reads TGTGCCAGCAGCGCGGGCGGAGTGTTCTCTGGAAACACCATATATTTT.

The chain has TRBV28 and TRBJ2-7; D is perhaps TRBD1 or TRBD2 (5 bases each). The CDR3 spans 15 residues. V shed 7 bases and J shed 1 base, with 17 bases lying between them. Germline CDR1 is MDHEN and CDR2 is SYDVKM. This chain's CDR3 is CASNLGAANSYEQYF. CDR3 DNA: TGTGCCAGCAACCTCGGGGCTGCTAATTCCTACGAGCAGTACTTC. Using reference TRBV28 and TRBJ2-7 for the parts outside the CDR3, the full variable domain is DVKVTQSSRYLVKRTGEKVFLECVQDMDHENMFWYRQDPGLGLRLIYFSYDVKMKEKGDIPEGYSVSREKKERFSLILESASTNQTSMYLCASNLGAANSYEQYFGPGTRLTVT.